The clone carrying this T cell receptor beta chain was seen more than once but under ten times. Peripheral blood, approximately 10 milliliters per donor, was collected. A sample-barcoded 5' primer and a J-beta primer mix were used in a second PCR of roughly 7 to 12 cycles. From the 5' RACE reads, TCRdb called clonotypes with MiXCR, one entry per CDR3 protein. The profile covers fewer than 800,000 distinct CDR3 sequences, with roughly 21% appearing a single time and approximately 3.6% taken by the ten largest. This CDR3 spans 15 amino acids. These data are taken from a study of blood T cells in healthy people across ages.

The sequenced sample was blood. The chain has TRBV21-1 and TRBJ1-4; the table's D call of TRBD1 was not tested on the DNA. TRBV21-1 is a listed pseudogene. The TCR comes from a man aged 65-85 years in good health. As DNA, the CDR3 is TGTGCCAGCAACTTAGACGACAGGGGTAATGAAAAACTGTTTTTT. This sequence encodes CASNLDDRGNEKLFF.